Each of the 26 T cell receptor beta chains below was sequenced from the same sample in a study of cytomegalovirus exposure and HLA in healthy donors. The study ran its PCR with 60 Vbeta and 13 Jbeta primers. The method was immunoSEQ multiplex PCR; TCRdb's version includes in-frame clones alone and lacks a portion of them. The sample lists 120,000 or so clones; more than 70% were seen once. The sequenced sample consisted of PBMCs. The receptor source for this set is a woman aged 45-59 years in good health and CMV-seropositive.

The chain joins TRBV30 to TRBJ1-6; 7 nucleotides match TRBD1. There are 15 residues in the CDR3. Germline trimming cut 2 bases from V and 2 bases from J; bases unmatched to any gene: 3. CDR1 and CDR2 from the germline V gene are GTSNPN and SVGIG (reference sequence). This CDR3 is CAWSLDRPYNSPLHF. Written as DNA, the CDR3 is TGTGCCTGGAGTTTGGACAGGCCCTATAATTCACCCCTCCACTTT.

The chain recombines TRBV2 with TRBJ1-2; 7 bases fit TRBD1. Germline values: CDR1 SNHLY, CDR2 FYNNEI. V shed 7 bases and J 5 bases; nucleotides not matched to a gene: 4. There are 12 residues in the CDR3. As DNA, the CDR3 is TGTGCCAGCACCTGGGACAGATATGGCTACACCTTC. Protein product: CASTWDRYGYTF. The entire variable domain, with the rest obtained from reference TRBV2 and TRBJ1-2, is as follows: EPEVTQTPSHQVTQMGQEVILRCVPISNHLYFYWYRQILGQKVEFLVSFYNNEISEKSEIFDDQFSVERPDGSNFTLKIRSTKLEDSAMYFCASTWDRYGYTFGSGTRLTVV.

This chain joins TRBV15 and TRBJ1-4; D uncertain. The V gene lost 0 bases and the J gene lost 0 bases, with 11 bases spanning the gap. CDR3 size: 17 residues. Germline-derived CDR1 and CDR2 are LNHNV and YYDKDF (reference sequence). CDR3 loop: CATSRDLALPTNEKLFF. CDR3 in DNA: TGTGCCACCAGCAGAGATCTTGCACTCCCAACTAATGAAAAACTGTTTTTT.

CDR3 DNA: TGTGCCAGCAGCCGCCTCCGGGACAGGATTACTGGGGCTTTCTTT. It yields the protein CASSRLRDRITGAFF. The rearrangement uses TRBV14 and TRBJ1-1, with 8 bases lining up with TRBD1. The germline V gene has CDR1 SGHDN and CDR2 FVKESK. The length of the CDR3 is 15 residues. V gave up 4 bases and J gave up 11 bases; unmatched junction bases: 15. The whole variable domain, filled in from reference TRBV14 and TRBJ1-1, reads EAGVTQFPSHSVIEKGQTVTLRCDPISGHDNLYWYRRVMGKEIKFLLHFVKESKQDESGMPNNRFLAERTGGTYSTLKVQPAELEDSGVYFCASSRLRDRITGAFFGQGTRLTVV.

The rearrangement links TRBV7-2 to TRBJ2-1, with TRBD2 as a possible D gene (6 bases). Deletions cut 5 bases from V and 2 bases from J, with 13 bases between. Germline CDR1 and CDR2: SGHTA and FQGNSA. The CDR3 length is 15 residues. The CDR3 sequence is CASSAGTGTYNEQFF. For the CDR3, the DNA is TGTGCCAGCAGCGCCGGGACTGGAACCTACAATGAGCAGTTCTTC.

The chain carries TRBV7-3 and TRBJ1-6; D gene unclear. The V end lost 5 bases, the J end lost 7 bases, and 15 bases lay between the germline ends. The CDR3 spans 15 residues. Looked up from germline, CDR1 is SGHTA and CDR2 is FQGTGA. The CDR3 nucleotides are TGTGCCAGCAGCGACGGACTGGCATTAAATTCACCCCTCCACTTT. Protein sequence: CASSDGLALNSPLHF. The whole variable domain, remainder taken from reference TRBV7-3 and TRBJ1-6, is GAGVSQTPSNKVTEKGKYVELRCDPISGHTALYWYRQSLGQGPEFLIYFQGTGAADDSGLPNDRFFAVRPEGSVSTLKIQRTERGDSAVYLCASSDGLALNSPLHFGNGTRLTVT.

This clone has only a few counts. V usage is TRBV7-8 and J usage is TRBJ2-4; possible D gene TRBD2, 6 bases. The germline gives CDR1 SGHVS, CDR2 FQNEAQ. Trimming removed 2 bases from V and 5 bases from J, with 16 bases in between. The CDR3 covers 16 residues. The CDR3 protein is CASSLRARGGENIQYF. The CDR3 DNA sequence: TGTGCCAGCAGCTTACGGGCGCGGGGCGGGGAAAACATTCAGTACTTC.

The rearrangement links TRBV5-6 to TRBJ2-4, with D possibly matching TRBD1 (5 bases). Trimming took 1 base from V and 7 from J, leaving 18 bases between them. CDR1 and CDR2 (germline): SGHDT, YYEEEE. The length of the CDR3 is 16 residues. The CDR3, as DNA: TGTGCCAGCAGCTTGAGGTTGGGGCAGGGATGGAACATTCAGTACTTC. Its protein product is CASSLRLGQGWNIQYF.

This clone appeared a few times. V gene TRBV21-1 combines with J gene TRBJ1-2; no check of the table's D call, TRBD1, against the DNA was made. TRBV21-1 represents a pseudogene. This CDR3 contains 14 residues. The CDR3 reads CASSKATGDYGYTF. Here the CDR3 DNA reads TGTGCCAGCAGCAAAGCAACAGGGGACTATGGCTACACCTTC.

The chain couples TRBV15 to TRBJ1-1; D might be TRBD1 (6 bases). Trimming left V 4 bases short and J 6 bases short, with 15 bases between. The CDR3 is 14 amino acids. Germline CDR1 reads LNHNV; CDR2 reads YYDKDF (reference sequence). CDR3 sequence (DNA): TGTGCCACCAGCAAGAGGGACACTGGTTCTGAAGCTTTCTTT. Encoded protein: CATSKRDTGSEAFF.

CDR3 in amino acids: CAISEKSAGQGEQYF. Here the CDR3 DNA reads TGTGCCATCAGTGAAAAGTCGGCGGGACAGGGCGAGCAGTACTTC. The V call is TRBV10-3, the J call TRBJ2-7, with 9 bases identical to TRBD1. The CDR3 spans 15 residues. The germline CDR1 and CDR2 sequences are ENHRY and SYGVKD. J lost 6 bases, V lost 3 bases, and 9 bases had no gene match.

This clone turned up a few times. This chain joins TRBV7-8 and TRBJ1-5; TRBD1 matches 9 bases. V lost 5 bases and J lost 7; bases outside the gene matches: 9. The CDR3 runs 15 residues. Per the germline V gene, CDR1 is SGHVS and CDR2 is FQNEAQ. This CDR3 is CASSNHRGPSQPQHF. CDR3 bases: TGTGCCAGCAGCAACCACAGGGGGCCAAGCCAGCCCCAGCATTTT.

The rearrangement joins TRBV5-6 to TRBJ2-2; 8 nucleotides line up with TRBD1. The CDR3 totals 16 residues. Germline-derived CDR1 and CDR2 are SGHDT and YYEEEE. V gave up 2 bases and J gave up 5 bases; unmatched junction bases: 8. The CDR3 protein is CASSFRTGGYTGELFF. The DNA for the CDR3 is TGTGCCAGCAGCTTTCGAACAGGGGGGTATACCGGGGAGCTGTTTTTT.

The chain links TRBV7-9 to TRBJ1-2; the D is unclear. The CDR3 spans 13 residues. The ends were cut back, 6 bases at V and 8 bases at J, with 16 bases in the middle. Germline V gene sequence: CDR1 SEHNR, CDR2 FQNEAQ (reference sequence). The CDR3 sequence: CASRRAAPYGYTF. CDR3 DNA sequence: TGTGCCAGCAGACGAGCGGCCCCCTACGGCTACACCTTC.

The V call is TRBV6-5, the J call TRBJ2-1; 7 nucleotides agree with TRBD2. The trim removed 0 bases at V and 6 bases at J, leaving 8 bases unmatched. The CDR3 contains 16 residues. Germline loops: CDR1 MNHEY, CDR2 SVGAGI. The CDR3 region is CASSYSGGVGINEQFF. In DNA, the CDR3 is TGTGCCAGCAGTTACTCGGGGGGGGTCGGGATCAATGAGCAGTTCTTC.

This chain uses TRBV12-5 with TRBJ2-7; 7 bases are shared with TRBD1. V was clipped by 2 bases and J by 3 bases; unmatched bases: 7. The CDR3 has 15 amino acids. CDR1 and CDR2 from the germline V gene are LGHNT and FRNRAP. The CDR3 bases are TGTGCTAGTGGTTTGCCGTCAACAGGGGTCTACGAGCAGTACTTC. Amino acids: CASGLPSTGVYEQYF.

DNA of the CDR3: TGTGCCAGCAGTTCCGGTACTAACACCGGGGAGCTGTTTTTT. Its protein is CASSSGTNTGELFF. V gene TRBV27 combines with J gene TRBJ2-2; D unresolved. V lost 4 bases to trimming and J lost 2 bases, with 8 bases between them. Looked up from germline, CDR1 is MNHEY and CDR2 is SMNVEV (reference sequence). The CDR3 spans 14 residues.

This sequence joins TRBV27 and TRBJ2-5; 10 bases align to TRBD1. CDR3 size: 16 residues. V trimming: 3 bases; J trimming: 3 bases; junction bases outside the gene matches: 7. Germline V lookup: CDR1 MNHEY, CDR2 SMNVEV (reference sequence). The DNA of the CDR3 is TGTGCCAGCAGTTTCGGCCTTGGGACAGGGGAAGAGACCCAGTACTTC. Residues: CASSFGLGTGEETQYF.

This clone was seen only a few times. Distinct nucleotide sequences in the sample also encode this CDR3. The V gene is TRBV30, the J gene TRBJ1-2; weak D call: TRBD1 (6 bases). Germline CDR1 is GTSNPN and CDR2 is SVGIG (reference sequence). The CDR3 extends over 15 amino acids. V lost 5 bases to trimming and J lost 0 bases, with 16 bases between them. The CDR3 coding sequence is TGTGCCTGGCGAGGGGGGGCCCTTTCTAACTATGGCTACACCTTC. As protein: CAWRGGALSNYGYTF. The full variable domain, its missing parts supplied by reference TRBV30 and TRBJ1-2, is SQTIHQWPATLVQPVGSPLSLECTVEGTSNPNLYWYRQAAGRGLQLLFYSVGIGQISSEVPQNLSASRPQDRQFILSSKKLLLSDSGFYLCAWRGGALSNYGYTFGSGTRLTVV.

The V call is TRBV6-5, the J call TRBJ1-1, with 7 bases lining up with TRBD1. CDR3 length equals 13 residues. Germline V gene sequence: CDR1 MNHEY, CDR2 SVGAGI. Losses at the gene ends were 6 bases for V and 10 bases for J; bases not matched to a gene: 11. CDR3 coding DNA: TGTGCCAGCAGGGAGGATCTGCAGGGGGGAGCTTTCTTT. This translates into CASREDLQGGAFF.

The J gene is TRBJ1-4, the V gene TRBV19, with TRBD1 as a possible D gene (5 bases). This CDR3 spans 12 amino acids. CDR1 and CDR2 from the germline V gene are LNHDA and SQIVND (reference sequence). V lost 5 bases, J lost 16 bases, and 17 bases lay in between. The CDR3 region is CASSGAVDRAFF. The DNA for the CDR3 is TGTGCCAGTAGTGGGGCAGTTGACAGAGCGTTTTTT.

This chain joins TRBV10-3 and TRBJ2-7; D not certain. This CDR3 is 14 amino acids long. The V end lost 0 bases, the J end lost 2 bases, and 8 bases lay between the germline ends. In germline, CDR1 is ENHRY, CDR2 SYGVKD. CDR3 loop: CAISESTQTYEQYF. CDR3 in DNA: TGTGCCATCAGTGAGTCAACACAGACCTACGAGCAGTACTTC.

V and J are TRBV2 and TRBJ1-5; 10 nucleotides match TRBD1. The length of the CDR3 is 14 residues. The ends lost 5 bases at V and 6 bases at J; junction bases unmatched: 4. Germline-derived CDR1 and CDR2 are SNHLY and FYNNEI. Written as DNA, the CDR3 is TGTGCCAGCAGTTCGACAGGGGGCCGTCAGCCCCAGCATTTT. This codes for CASSSTGGRQPQHF. The full variable domain, its missing parts supplied by reference TRBV2 and TRBJ1-5, is EPEVTQTPSHQVTQMGQEVILRCVPISNHLYFYWYRQILGQKVEFLVSFYNNEISEKSEIFDDQFSVERPDGSNFTLKIRSTKLEDSAMYFCASSSTGGRQPQHFGDGTRLSIL.

The chain recombines TRBV5-7 with TRBJ2-1, with 7 positions matching TRBD1. TRBV5-7 is reported as an ORF; its role is uncertain. Trimming at V came to 3 bases and at J to 9 bases, leaving 9 bases not matched to a gene. The CDR3 totals 14 residues. CDR3 sequence: CASSYDREGGEQFF. CDR3 DNA sequence: TGTGCCAGCAGCTATGACAGGGAAGGAGGTGAGCAGTTCTTC.

This clone has only a few counts. The chain joins TRBV7-2 to TRBJ1-1; possibly TRBD1 for D (6 bases). The V end was cut by 6 bases, the J end by 7 bases, with 15 bases between. This CDR3 comprises 13 residues. Germline lookup yields CDR1 SGHTA and CDR2 FQGNSA. The CDR3 here is CASSRQAGVEAFF. In DNA form, the CDR3 reads TGTGCCAGCAGTAGACAGGCAGGGGTTGAAGCTTTCTTT.

V is TRBV11-1 and J is TRBJ1-5; D uncertain. V was shortened by 1 base and J by 6 bases, with 16 bases between the two germline ends. The CDR3 contains 16 residues. Germline CDR1 and CDR2: SGHAT and FQDESV (reference sequence). The chain's CDR3 is CASSLVPGRSSQPQHF. DNA of the CDR3: TGTGCCAGCAGCTTAGTTCCGGGTCGCTCGTCTCAGCCCCAGCATTTT.